These T cell receptor beta chains were read from a single sample in a study of T cells in pancreatic ductal adenocarcinoma. Generated by immunoSEQ multiplex PCR, the TCRdb table keeps only in-frame clones and is missing some. The sample holds about 29,000 clones, around nine tenths seen once. Specimen: PBMCs. Every receptor here comes from a human donor with pancreatic ductal adenocarcinoma. CDR3s include the opening cysteine and the closing phenylalanine or tryptophan. Fields, in order: V gene, CDR3 length, D gene, CDR3 protein. A D gene is named only where the DNA matches it firmly.

>TRBV2|13|.
CASSRNEPDTQYF
>TRBV7-6|14|.
CASSPTAGRGEQYF
>TRBV15|15|.
CATSEGGHSGNTIYF
>TRBV28|15|.
CASTVTGYLRGEQYF
>TRBV30|15|TRBD1
CAWSPGGNSNQPQHF
>TRBV30|16|.
CAWSVGHLTGNTEAFF
>TRBV2|13|.
CASSEGAGYGYTF
>TRBV19|16|TRBD1
CASSRGTGGSGQPQHF
>TRBV2|15|.
CASSAEGTTNEKLFF
>TRBV27|16|TRBD2
CASSSPASGSFYEQFF
>TRBV2|15|TRBD1
CASSDGQGGNTEAFF
>TRBV7-3|15|TRBD1
CASSSGTGFYNEQFF
>TRBV12-5|13|.
CASGRPGFYEQYF
>TRBV28|19|TRBD1
CASSLKGATGYSRNQPQHF
>TRBV4-3|15|TRBD1
CASSPGTAANYGYTF
>TRBV2|16|TRBD2
CASSIRLAMNTGELFF
>TRBV28|12|.
CASSFRTDTQYF
>TRBV7-9|11|.
CASSRTDTQYF
>TRBV5-6|15|TRBD1
CASSLIQGAIETQYF
>TRBV7-2|14|.
CASSFSGNTGELFF
>TRBV29-1|13|.
CSVAENSNQPQHF
>TRBV5-4|13|.
CASSLVDQETQYF
>TRBV7-8|14|TRBD2
CASSLAGGSSEQFF
>TRBV7-9|17|.
CASSLIGGLPNTGELFF
>TRBV21-1|20|.
CASSKVRQSNPPASTDTQYF
>TRBV6-5|15|TRBD1
CASSSTGTGVYEQYF
>TRBV5-1|18|TRBD1
CASSLGTGTSSGANVLTF
>TRBV30|13|.
CAWQTGRNTEAFF
>TRBV4-2|13|.
CASSLTSTDTQYF
>TRBV12-5|13|.
CASLTEGPHTQYF
>TRBV10-3|13|.
CAISESGTGELFF
>TRBV28|15|TRBD1
CASSSGQAYTDTQYF
>TRBV5-1|16|TRBD1
CASSLAPGTGWSEQFF
>TRBV20-1|11|.
CSGSVLGEQFF
>TRBV21-1|16|.
CASSKSQDGGSYEQYF
>TRBV9|15|TRBD1
CASSEGQGSYQPQHF
>TRBV19|16|TRBD1
CASSTLRGQMNTEAFF
>TRBV19|16|TRBD1
CASSILKGARNYGYTF
>TRBV5-4|16|.
CASSQFGGVKWYEQYF
>TRBV11-3|14|TRBD1
CASSPGTGYEKLFF
>TRBV16|15|TRBD1
CASSRQGSLNTEAFF
>TRBV28|20|TRBD1
CASSLSPFGRGRRKGNTIYF
>TRBV6-5|14|.
CASRQGWANEKLFF
>TRBV9|13|.
CASSVEEGYEQYF
>TRBV10-3|14|.
CAISASSRGNTIYF
>TRBV6-5|15|.
CASSFKGVAYNEQFF
>TRBV11-2|11|.
CASSLDVQQYF